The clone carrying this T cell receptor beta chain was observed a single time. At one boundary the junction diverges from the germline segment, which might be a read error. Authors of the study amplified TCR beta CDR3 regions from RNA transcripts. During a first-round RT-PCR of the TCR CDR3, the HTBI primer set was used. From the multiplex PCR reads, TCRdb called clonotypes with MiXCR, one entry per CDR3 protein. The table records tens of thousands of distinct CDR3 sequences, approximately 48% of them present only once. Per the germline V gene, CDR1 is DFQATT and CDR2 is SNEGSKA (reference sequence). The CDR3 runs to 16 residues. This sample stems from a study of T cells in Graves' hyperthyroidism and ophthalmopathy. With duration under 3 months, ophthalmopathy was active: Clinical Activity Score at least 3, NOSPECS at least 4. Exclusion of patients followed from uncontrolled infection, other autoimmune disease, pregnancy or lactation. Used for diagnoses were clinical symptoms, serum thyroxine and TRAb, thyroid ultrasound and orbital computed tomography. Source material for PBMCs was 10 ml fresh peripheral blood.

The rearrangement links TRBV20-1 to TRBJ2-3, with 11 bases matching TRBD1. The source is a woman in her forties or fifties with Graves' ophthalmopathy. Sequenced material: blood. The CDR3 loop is CSARDQRTGGADTQYF. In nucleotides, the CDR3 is TGCAGTGCCAGAGATCAAAGGACAGGGGGCGCAGATACGCAGTATTTT.